This TCR beta chain emerged from a study of shared clonotypes between healthy human individuals. Overall study results and limits: Among several donors, approximately 5% of naive CD4 clonotypes were found in common. Relative to clonotypes present in all four donors, those not shared had lower generation probabilities.

Naive CD8 cells lacked CD45RO, underwent positive selection for CCR7 and left out terminally differentiated effector memory CD45RA+ cells. Each of the donors was a healthy adult who was HIV-negative and had not had a recent acute infection or vaccination. The protocol was immunoSEQ multiplex PCR, while the TCRdb copy is restricted to in-frame clones and leaves out a portion. The sample comprises millions of clones, about 95% of which are singletons, and roughly 1% rests with the top ten. Notes on this clone: Its antigen is still unknown.

The CDR3 totals 18 residues. V lost 0 bases to trimming and J lost 6 bases, with 26 bases between them. Per germline, CDR1 GTSNPN and CDR2 SVGIG (reference sequence). Sequencing used naive CD8+ T cells sorted from blood. This receptor was taken from a man between 18 and 29 years old in good health. This chain uses TRBV30 with TRBJ1-1, with D maybe TRBD1 (6 bases). CDR3: CAWSVGYGSGGGYAEAFF. In DNA form, the CDR3 reads TGTGCCTGGAGTGTAGGGTACGGCAGCGGAGGGGGGTACGCTGAAGCTTTCTTT.